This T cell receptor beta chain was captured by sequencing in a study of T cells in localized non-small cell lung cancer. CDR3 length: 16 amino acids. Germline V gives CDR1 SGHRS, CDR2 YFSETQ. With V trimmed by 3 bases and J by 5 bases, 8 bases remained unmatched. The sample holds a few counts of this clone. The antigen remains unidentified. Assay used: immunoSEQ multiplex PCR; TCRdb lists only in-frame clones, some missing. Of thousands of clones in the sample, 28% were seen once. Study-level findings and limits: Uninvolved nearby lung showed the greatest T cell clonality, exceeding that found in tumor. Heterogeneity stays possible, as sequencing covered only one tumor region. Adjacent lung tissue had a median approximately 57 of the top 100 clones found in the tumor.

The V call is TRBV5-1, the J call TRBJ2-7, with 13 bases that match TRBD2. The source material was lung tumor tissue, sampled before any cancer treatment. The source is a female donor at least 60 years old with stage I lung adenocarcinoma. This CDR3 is CASSWTSGRRTHEQYF. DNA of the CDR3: TGCGCCAGCAGCTGGACTAGCGGGAGAAGGACTCACGAGCAGTACTTC.